These 9 T cell receptor beta chains were sequenced from one sample in a study of identical twins. TCRdb redid the calling of the 5' RACE reads with MiXCR, one entry per CDR3 protein. The profile shows under 450,000 distinct CDR3 sequences, around 20% of them singletons. Input material: naive T cells sorted from blood. Receptors originate from a man in his fifties in good health.

This clonotype was counted many times. This chain connects TRBV12-3 or TRBV12-4 to TRBJ2-3; D assignment may be TRBD1 or TRBD2 (5 bases each). Trimming took 2 bases from V and 4 from J, leaving 7 bases between them. The length of the CDR3 is 13 residues. CDR3 loop: CASSLPGPDTQYF. CDR3 coding DNA: TGTGCCAGCAGTTTACCGGGGCCAGATACGCAGTATTTT.

This clonotype was detected only a few times. This chain uses TRBV10-3 with TRBJ2-1; 12 positions match TRBD2. Germline values: CDR1 ENHRY, CDR2 SYGVKD. The CDR3 sequence is 14 residues long. V lost 5 bases and J lost 6; bases outside the gene matches: 2. As DNA, the CDR3 is TGTGCCATCAGTTCTAGCGGGGGGGCCAATGAGCAGTTCTTC. Its protein is CAISSSGGANEQFF.

A few counts support this clonotype. The V and J genes are TRBV7-9 and TRBJ2-3; D may be TRBD1 (6 bases). Germline V gene lookup returns CDR1 SEHNR and CDR2 FQNEAQ (reference sequence). The CDR3 spans 16 residues. The germline V and J ends were trimmed by 0 bases and 2 bases, with 12 bases remaining between them. The chain's CDR3 is CASSLAQDSFTDTQYF. The CDR3 DNA reads as TGTGCCAGCAGCTTAGCCCAGGACAGCTTCACAGATACGCAGTATTTT.

This clonotype was counted ten times or more. This sequence joins TRBV6-2 or TRBV6-3 and TRBJ2-1; 7 positions match TRBD1. CDR3 length: 17 amino acids. V was pared by 0 bases and J by 7 bases, with 12 bases of the junction left unmatched. CDR1 and CDR2 from the germline V gene are MNHEY and SVGEGT. CDR3 loop: CASSYSAGTAQQNEQFF. CDR3 DNA: TGTGCCAGCAGTTACTCGGCCGGGACAGCCCAACAAAATGAGCAGTTCTTC.

This clonotype was detected a few times. The chain couples TRBV7-2 to TRBJ2-1; D remains ambiguous. V lost 7 bases, J lost 6 bases, and 22 bases lay in between. CDR3 length equals 16 residues. Germline-derived CDR1 and CDR2 are SGHTA and FQGNSA. This CDR3 reads CASTLSLAGFGNEQFF. The CDR3 DNA reads as TGTGCCAGCACCTTGAGTTTAGCTGGCTTCGGCAATGAGCAGTTCTTC.

This clonotype was picked up many times. The CDR3 DNA follows: TGTGCCAGCAGCTTAGCGTTTGGGGCAGGGATCAATGAGCAGTTCTTC. Its translation: CASSLAFGAGINEQFF. The chain uses TRBV7-2 and TRBJ2-1; maybe TRBD1 (5 bases). V was shortened by 0 bases and J by 6 bases, with 15 bases between the two germline ends. The CDR3 sequence is 16 residues long. Germline-derived CDR1 and CDR2 are SGHTA and FQGNSA.

The rearrangement joins TRBV20-1 to TRBJ2-3, with a weak D call TRBD2 (5 bases). CDR1 and CDR2 (germline): DFQATT, SNEGSKA (reference sequence). Trimming removed 3 bases from V and 1 base from J, with 8 bases in between. The CDR3 runs to 13 residues. As DNA, the CDR3 is TGCAGTGCTAGGCGGGTTGGCACAGATACGCAGTATTTT. Its protein product is CSARRVGTDTQYF.

Many counts were recorded for this clonotype. V usage is TRBV24-1 and J usage is TRBJ2-5, with D possibly matching TRBD2 (5 bases). Trimming pared 4 bases from V and 4 bases from J, leaving 15 bases between. CDR3 size: 15 residues. CDR1 is KGHDR and CDR2 is SFDVKD in the germline V gene. CDR3: CATSEFRGSGETQYF. CDR3 DNA sequence: TGTGCCACCAGTGAATTCCGGGGTTCTGGAGAGACCCAGTACTTC.

V usage is TRBV7-8 and J usage is TRBJ1-5; no clear D. The CDR3 totals 16 residues. V was cut by 1 base and J by 3 bases, with 13 bases left in between. Germline CDR1 and CDR2: SGHVS and FQNEAQ. CDR3 coding DNA: TGTGCCAGCAGCTTAGATTCGGCAGGATACAATCAGCCCCAGCATTTT. It specifies CASSLDSAGYNQPQHF.